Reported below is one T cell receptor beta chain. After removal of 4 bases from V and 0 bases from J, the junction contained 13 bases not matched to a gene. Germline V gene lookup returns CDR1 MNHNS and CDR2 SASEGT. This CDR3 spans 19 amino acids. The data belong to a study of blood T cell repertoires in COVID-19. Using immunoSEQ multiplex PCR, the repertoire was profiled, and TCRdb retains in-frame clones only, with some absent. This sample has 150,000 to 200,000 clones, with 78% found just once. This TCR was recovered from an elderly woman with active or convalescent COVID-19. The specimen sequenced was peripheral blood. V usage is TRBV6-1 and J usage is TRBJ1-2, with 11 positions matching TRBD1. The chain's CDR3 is CASSAGRRDRGFTNYGYTF. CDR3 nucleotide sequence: TGTGCCAGCAGTGCGGGTCGCCGGGACAGGGGGTTTACTAACTATGGCTACACCTTC.